Each of the 8 T cell receptor beta chains below was sequenced from the same sample in a study of OX40 agonist ivuxolimab in advanced cancers. Sequenced by immunoSEQ multiplex PCR; TCRdb stores in-frame clones only, minus some. The profile covers about 89,000 clones, with 85% to 95% appearing a single time and roughly 0.26% taken by the ten largest. The specimen comprised CD4+ or CD8+ T cells sorted from blood, sampled in a trial of the OX40 agonist ivuxolimab. The receptors here all came from an adult with an advanced solid tumor such as melanoma, head and neck, liver or kidney cancer.

CDR3: CASSGQGALYGYTF. As DNA, the CDR3 is TGTGCCAGCAGTGGACAGGGGGCGCTCTATGGCTACACCTTC. The chain joins TRBV2 to TRBJ1-2, with 10 bases fitting TRBD1. The junction had 3 bases not matched to a gene; V was cut back by 4 bases and J by 4 bases. This CDR3 spans 14 amino acids. The V gene's germline CDR1 is SNHLY and CDR2 FYNNEI.

The J gene is TRBJ2-1, the V gene TRBV2; 8 nucleotides agree with TRBD2. With 10 bases clipped from V and 8 bases from J, the junction kept 7 bases outside the gene matches. Germline loops: CDR1 SNHLY, CDR2 FYNNEI. This CDR3 region has 12 residues. The CDR3 region is CATERESYEQFF. CDR3 DNA sequence: TGTGCCACCGAGCGGGAGAGCTATGAGCAGTTCTTC. Supplemented by reference TRBV2 and TRBJ2-1, the full variable domain reads EPEVTQTPSHQVTQMGQEVILRCVPISNHLYFYWYRQILGQKVEFLVSFYNNEISEKSEIFDDQFSVERPDGSNFTLKIRSTKLEDSAMYFCATERESYEQFFGPGTRLTVL.

This clone has a single count. The V gene is TRBV20-1, the J gene TRBJ1-1; D may be TRBD1 (5 bases). V dropped 3 bases and J dropped 10 bases, with 12 bases sitting between them. Per germline, CDR1 DFQATT and CDR2 SNEGSKA (reference sequence). This CDR3 has 11 residues. The CDR3 sequence: CSASPGSLAFF. CDR3 in DNA: TGCAGTGCTAGTCCAGGGAGCTTAGCTTTCTTT.

The genes are TRBV7-2 and TRBJ2-5; TRBD2 agrees at 13 bases. The germline CDR1 and CDR2 sequences are SGHTA and FQGNSA. The CDR3 covers 15 residues. Trimming removed 1 base from V and 5 bases from J; junction bases left unmatched: 1. CDR3 amino acids: CASSLGTSGSETQYF. The CDR3 coding sequence is TGTGCCAGCAGCTTAGGGACTAGCGGGAGTGAGACCCAGTACTTC. Combining the CDR3 with reference TRBV7-2 and TRBJ2-5 gives the whole variable domain GAGVSQSPSNKVTEKGKDVELRCDPISGHTALYWYRQSLGQGLEFLIYFQGNSAPDKSGLPSDRFSAERTGGSVSTLTIQRTQQEDSAVYLCASSLGTSGSETQYFGPGTRLLVL.

V and J are TRBV6-6 and TRBJ2-7; perhaps TRBD1 as D (7 bases). The V end was cut by 6 bases, the J end by 3 bases, with 12 bases between. CDR3 length equals 13 residues. Looked up from germline, CDR1 is MNHNY and CDR2 is SVGAGI (reference sequence). The CDR3 nucleotides are TGTGCCAGCAGCTACAGGGGAGGCTACGAGCAGTACGTC. Residues: CASSYRGGYEQYV.

The rearrangement joins TRBV29-1 to TRBJ1-1, with D possibly TRBD1 on 6 matching bases. The germline CDR1 and CDR2 sequences are SQVTM and ANQGSEA. There are 17 residues in the CDR3. The V gene lost 6 bases and the J gene lost 4 bases, with 27 bases spanning the gap. The CDR3 coding sequence is TGCAGCGTCGACATGGAGGGGGTTGTGGGAATTTGCACTGAAGCTTTCTTT. This encodes CSVDMEGVVGICTEAFF. Full variable domain (remainder filled in from reference TRBV29-1 and TRBJ1-1): SAVISQKPSRDICQRGTSLTIQCQVDSQVTMMFWYRQQPGQSLTLIATANQGSEATYESGFVIDKFPISRPNLTFSTLTVSNMSPEDSSIYLCSVDMEGVVGICTEAFFGQGTRLTVV.

The J gene is TRBJ1-5, the V gene TRBV5-1; D may be TRBD1 (6 bases). This CDR3 spans 14 amino acids. The germline V gene has CDR1 SGHRS and CDR2 YFSETQ. V gave up 4 bases and J gave up 6 bases, with 14 bases separating them. CDR3 loop: CASSPQGRGQPQHF. CDR3 sequence (DNA): TGCGCCAGCAGCCCACAGGGTAGGGGTCAGCCCCAGCATTTT.

The chain combines TRBV29-1 with TRBJ2-1; the D is unclear. The CDR3 has 12 residues. Germline V gene sequence: CDR1 SQVTM, CDR2 ANQGSEA. DNA for the CDR3: TGCAGTCCGACGGGCATTAACAATGAGCAGTTCTTC. Residues: CSPTGINNEQFF.